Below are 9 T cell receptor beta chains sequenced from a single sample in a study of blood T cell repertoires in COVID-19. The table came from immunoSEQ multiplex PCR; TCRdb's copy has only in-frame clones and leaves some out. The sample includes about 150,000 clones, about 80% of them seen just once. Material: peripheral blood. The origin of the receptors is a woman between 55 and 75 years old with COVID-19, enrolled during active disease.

The CDR3 loop is CASSLSMGGNTQYF. CDR3 DNA sequence: TGTGCCAGCAGTTTATCGATGGGGGGAAATACGCAGTATTTT. The gene calls are TRBV27 and TRBJ2-3, with D perhaps matching TRBD2 (6 bases). The CDR3 sequence is 14 residues long. With 0 bases removed from V and 7 bases from J, the gap between germline ends came to 11 bases. CDR1 is MNHEY, CDR2 SMNVEV, per germline (reference sequence).

The CDR3 DNA reads TGTGCCAGCAGCCCAGGACAGGGACGTCAGCCCCAGCATTTT. It yields the protein CASSPGQGRQPQHF. The J gene is TRBJ1-5, the V gene TRBV3-1 (or the pseudogene TRBV3-2); TRBD1 aligns across 8 bases. V was pared by 4 bases and J by 6 bases, with 5 bases of the junction left unmatched. The CDR3 covers 14 residues. Per the germline V gene, CDR1 is LGHDT and CDR2 is YNNKEL (reference sequence).

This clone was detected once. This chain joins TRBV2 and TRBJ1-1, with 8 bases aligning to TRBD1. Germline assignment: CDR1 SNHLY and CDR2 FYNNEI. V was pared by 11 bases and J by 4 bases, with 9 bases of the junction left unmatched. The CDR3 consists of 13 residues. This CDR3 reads CAGRQGLGTEAFF. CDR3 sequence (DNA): TGTGCCGGGAGACAGGGGTTGGGCACTGAAGCTTTCTTT.

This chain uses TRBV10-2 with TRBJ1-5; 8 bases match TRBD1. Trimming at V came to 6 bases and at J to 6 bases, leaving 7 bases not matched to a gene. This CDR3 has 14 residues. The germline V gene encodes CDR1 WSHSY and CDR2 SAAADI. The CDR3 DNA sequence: TGCGCCAGCAGCCACAGGGGGAAGAGTCAGCCCCAGCATTTT. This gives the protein CASSHRGKSQPQHF.

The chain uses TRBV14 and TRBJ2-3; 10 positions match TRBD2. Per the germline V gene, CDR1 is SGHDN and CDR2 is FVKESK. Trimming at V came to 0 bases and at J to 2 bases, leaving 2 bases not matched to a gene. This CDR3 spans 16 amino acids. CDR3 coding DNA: TGTGCCAGCAGCCAAGAGGGGACTAGCGCCACAGATACGCAGTATTTT. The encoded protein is CASSQEGTSATDTQYF.

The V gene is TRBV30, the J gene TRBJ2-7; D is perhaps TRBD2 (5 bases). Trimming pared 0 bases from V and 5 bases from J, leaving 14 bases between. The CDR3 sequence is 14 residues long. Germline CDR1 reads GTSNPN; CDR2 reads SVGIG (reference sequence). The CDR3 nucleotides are TGTGCCTGGAGTGTATCCGGGATCGTCGACGAGCAGTACGTC. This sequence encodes CAWSVSGIVDEQYV.

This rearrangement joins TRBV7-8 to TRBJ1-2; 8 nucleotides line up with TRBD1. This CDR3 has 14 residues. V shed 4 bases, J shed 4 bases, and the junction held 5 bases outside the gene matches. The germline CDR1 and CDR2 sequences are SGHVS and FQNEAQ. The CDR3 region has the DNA TGTGCCAGCAGCTATGGGGACAGGTCCTATGGCTACACCTTC. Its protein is CASSYGDRSYGYTF.

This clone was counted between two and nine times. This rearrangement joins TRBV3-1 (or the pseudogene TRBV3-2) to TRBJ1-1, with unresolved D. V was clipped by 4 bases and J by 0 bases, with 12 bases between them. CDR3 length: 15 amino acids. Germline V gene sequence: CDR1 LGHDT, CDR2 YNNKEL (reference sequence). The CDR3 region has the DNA TGTGCCAGCAGCCTACGACAAGGATTGAACACTGAAGCTTTCTTT. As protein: CASSLRQGLNTEAFF.

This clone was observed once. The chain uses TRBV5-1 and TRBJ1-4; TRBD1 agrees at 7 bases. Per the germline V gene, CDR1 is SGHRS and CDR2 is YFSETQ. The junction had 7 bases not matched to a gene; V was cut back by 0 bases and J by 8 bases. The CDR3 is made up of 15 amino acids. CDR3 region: CASSLGDRESEKLFF. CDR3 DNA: TGCGCCAGCAGCTTGGGTGACAGGGAGTCCGAAAAACTGTTTTTT. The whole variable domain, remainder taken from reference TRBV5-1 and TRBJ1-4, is KAGVTQTPRYLIKTRGQQVTLSCSPISGHRSVSWYQQTPGQGLQFLFEYFSETQRNKGNFPGRFSGRQFSNSRSEMNVSTLELGDSALYLCASSLGDRESEKLFFGSGTQLSVL.